A single sample gave rise to the 20 T cell receptor beta chains below, sequenced in a study of regulatory dendritic cells for organ transplantation. For these TCRs, the target antigens are not known. Libraries were prepared by immunoSEQ multiplex PCR; TCRdb keeps only in-frame clonotypes and omits some of them. The data contain some 12,000 clones, about 60% of them singletons. CFSE-labeled sorted T cells met regulatory or mature dendritic cells for approximately 5 days. Sequencing input: naive CD8+ T cells from blood cultured with dendritic cells. The subset is: CD45RA+ naive T cells. These receptors were taken from a human donor in good health.

This chain joins TRBV27 and TRBJ2-7, with D possibly matching TRBD1 (6 bases). V dropped 3 bases and J dropped 5 bases, with 14 bases sitting between them. Germline V gene data show CDR1 as MNHEY and CDR2 as SMNVEV (reference sequence). The CDR3 runs 14 residues. For the CDR3, the DNA is TGTGCCAGCAGTTTGAGGGGGTTCAGTGACGAGCAGTACTTC. It translates to CASSLRGFSDEQYF.

This clone has just one count. This sequence joins TRBV19 and TRBJ1-1, with D hard to call. Deletions cut 0 bases from V and 2 bases from J, with 7 bases between. The germline CDR1 and CDR2 sequences are LNHDA and SQIVND (reference sequence). CDR3 length equals 14 residues. CDR3 protein: CASSIDRPNTEAFF. CDR3 in DNA: TGTGCCAGTAGTATAGACAGGCCCAACACTGAAGCTTTCTTT.

Written as DNA, the CDR3 is TGCGCCAGCAGCCCCCTGGCAGGGGGTGATCAGCCCCAGCATTTT. Translation gives CASSPLAGGDQPQHF. V gene TRBV4-1 combines with J gene TRBJ1-5; 7 bases align to TRBD1. CDR3 size: 15 residues. Germline V CDR1 and CDR2: MGHRA, YSYEKL. Trimming removed 4 bases from V and 5 bases from J; junction bases left unmatched: 8.

By share, this clone ranks as medium-sized. The chain has TRBV6-5 and TRBJ2-2; tentative D call: TRBD2 (6 bases). The CDR3 is 12 amino acids. Trimming took 4 bases from V and 7 from J, leaving 7 bases between them. The germline CDR1 and CDR2 sequences are MNHEY and SVGAGI. For the CDR3, the DNA is TGTGCCAGCAGTTTGGGGGGCGGGGAGCTGTTTTTT. Its translation: CASSLGGGELFF.

The chain recombines TRBV4-1 with TRBJ2-7; D is possibly TRBD1 (5 bases). Per germline, CDR1 MGHRA and CDR2 YSYEKL. The CDR3 is 14 residues long. With 1 base removed from V and 2 bases from J, the gap between germline ends came to 9 bases. The DNA for the CDR3 is TGCGCCAGCAGCCAAGCAGGGAACGCCTACGAGCAGTACTTC. Translating gives CASSQAGNAYEQYF.

This clone has more than one count but fewer than ten. The rearrangement uses TRBV2 and TRBJ1-4, with 7 nucleotides matching TRBD1. The CDR3 length is 14 residues. Trimming at V came to 6 bases and at J to 4 bases, leaving 5 bases not matched to a gene. Germline CDR1 SNHLY, CDR2 FYNNEI. The CDR3 here is CASREGQLNEKLFF. CDR3 in DNA: TGTGCCAGCAGGGAGGGACAGCTTAATGAAAAACTGTTTTTT.

The J gene is TRBJ1-2, the V gene TRBV19, with 8 nucleotides matching TRBD1. Germline-derived CDR1 and CDR2 are LNHDA and SQIVND (reference sequence). CDR3 size: 13 residues. Trimming at V came to 5 bases and at J to 6 bases, leaving 5 bases not matched to a gene. This CDR3 is CASSAGGYHGYTF. The CDR3 coding sequence is TGTGCCAGTAGTGCAGGGGGCTACCATGGCTACACCTTC.

This clone has a single count. V usage is TRBV5-6 and J usage is TRBJ2-5, with 14 bases identical to TRBD2. The germline V gene encodes CDR1 SGHDT and CDR2 YYEEEE. The CDR3 consists of 16 residues. V lost 4 bases, J lost 5 bases, and 7 bases stayed unmatched. The CDR3 DNA reads as TGTGCCAGCAGCCAGGGACTAGCGGGGGTGGGGGAGACCCAGTACTTC. It yields the protein CASSQGLAGVGETQYF. Full variable domain (remainder filled in from reference TRBV5-6 and TRBJ2-5): DAGVTQSPTHLIKTRGQQVTLRCSPKSGHDTVSWYQQALGQGPQFIFQYYEEEERQRGNFPDRFSGHQFPNYSSELNVNALLLGDSALYLCASSQGLAGVGETQYFGPGTRLLVL.

This chain uses TRBV7-9 with TRBJ1-3, with 8 nucleotides matching TRBD1. The germline gives CDR1 SEHNR, CDR2 FQNEAQ (reference sequence). The length of the CDR3 is 16 residues. With 5 bases clipped from V and 2 bases from J, the junction kept 8 bases outside the gene matches. CDR3 in amino acids: CASSLIGQGAGNTIYF. The CDR3 DNA follows: TGTGCCAGCAGCCTGATAGGACAGGGAGCTGGAAACACCATATATTTT.

This clone appeared once. The chain joins TRBV6-5 to TRBJ2-1; D not certain. The germline CDR1 and CDR2 sequences are MNHEY and SVGAGI. The germline V and J ends were trimmed by 6 bases and 8 bases, with 8 bases remaining between them. This CDR3 is 11 amino acids long. CDR3 loop: CASSFSHEQFF. The CDR3 DNA is TGTGCCAGCAGCTTCTCCCATGAGCAGTTCTTC.

The rearrangement uses TRBV27 and TRBJ1-5, with a weak D call TRBD1 (6 bases). Germline loops: CDR1 MNHEY, CDR2 SMNVEV (reference sequence). The CDR3 has 15 amino acids. With 2 bases removed from V and 4 bases from J, the gap between germline ends came to 12 bases. The CDR3 DNA is TGTGCCAGCAGTTTAATAGGACAGATGAATCAGCCCCAGCATTTT. This codes for CASSLIGQMNQPQHF.

V usage is TRBV11-2 and J usage is TRBJ1-1; D gene uncertain. The CDR3 has 12 amino acids. Trimming cost V 7 bases and J 5 bases, with 11 bases left between them. Germline CDR1 and CDR2: SGHAT and FQNNGV. CDR3 coding DNA: TGTGCCAGCATGGGCCGTGGGACTGAAGCTTTCTTT. Translating it yields CASMGRGTEAFF.

This clone was seen a few times. This chain joins TRBV11-2 and TRBJ2-2; a weak D match, TRBD2 (6 bases). Trimming pared 5 bases from V and 2 bases from J, leaving 15 bases between. This CDR3 contains 16 residues. Germline CDR1 SGHAT, CDR2 FQNNGV. Written as DNA, the CDR3 is TGTGCCAGCAGCCCACGTGCCGCGGGAAACACCGGGGAGCTGTTTTTT. Translating it yields CASSPRAAGNTGELFF.

V and J are TRBV7-9 and TRBJ2-1; 15 bases line up with TRBD2. V dropped 5 bases and J dropped 7; count of bases not matched to a gene: 15. Germline values: CDR1 SEHNR, CDR2 FQNEAQ (reference sequence). The CDR3 extends over 19 amino acids. The CDR3 sequence: CASSPPTFSGTSGGNEQFF. The CDR3 DNA sequence: TGTGCCAGCAGCCCCCCAACCTTCAGCGGGACTAGCGGGGGGAATGAGCAGTTCTTC.

The rearrangement uses TRBV9 and TRBJ1-4; TRBD1 agrees at 8 bases. V lost 1 base, J lost 7 bases, and 9 bases stayed unmatched. This CDR3 has 16 residues. The germline V gene has CDR1 SGDLS and CDR2 YYNGEE. The CDR3 nucleotides are TGTGCCAGCAGCGTAACTCGTGGTGACAGGGGTGAAAAACTGTTTTTT. The encoded protein is CASSVTRGDRGEKLFF.

This clone was detected a few times. The chain joins TRBV6-5 to TRBJ2-3; D remains ambiguous. This CDR3 comprises 16 residues. The germline gives CDR1 MNHEY, CDR2 SVGAGI. The V end was cut by 4 bases, the J end by 2 bases, with 16 bases between. CDR3: CASSSLPEAHTDTQYF. The CDR3 DNA follows: TGTGCCAGCAGTTCCCTACCAGAAGCGCACACAGATACGCAGTATTTT.

This chain joins TRBV6-4 and TRBJ2-1; 9 nucleotides agree with TRBD2. With V trimmed by 2 bases and J by 9 bases, 8 bases remained unmatched. Germline loops: CDR1 MRHNA, CDR2 SNTAGT. This CDR3 is built from 15 residues. DNA of the CDR3: TGTGCCAGCAGTGACGTGGCTAGCGGGGCCGGTGAGCAGTTCTTC. Its translation: CASSDVASGAGEQFF.

This clone was counted between two and nine times. The rearrangement links TRBV27 to TRBJ1-2, with D possibly TRBD1 on 6 matching bases. Trimming took 8 bases from V and 8 from J, leaving 21 bases between them. The CDR3 covers 14 residues. Germline CDR1 and CDR2: MNHEY and SMNVEV (reference sequence). The CDR3 reads CASGHRDNYPGYTF. The CDR3 DNA sequence: TGTGCCAGCGGCCACCGGGACAACTACCCCGGCTACACCTTC.

The genes are TRBV7-9 and TRBJ2-1; 7 positions agree with TRBD1. CDR3 length: 16 amino acids. CDR1 SEHNR and CDR2 FQNEAQ come from the germline V gene (reference sequence). Trimming at V came to 5 bases and at J to 4 bases, leaving 11 bases not matched to a gene. In nucleotides, the CDR3 is TGTGCCAGCAGCACAAGCCAGGGGGTCTTATACAATGAGCAGTTCTTC. Translated, it gives CASSTSQGVLYNEQFF. The full variable domain, completed using reference TRBV7-9 and TRBJ2-1, is DTGVSQNPRHKITKRGQNVTFRCDPISEHNRLYWYRQTLGQGPEFLTYFQNEAQLEKSRLLSDRFSAERPKGSFSTLEIQRTEQGDSAMYLCASSTSQGVLYNEQFFGPGTRLTVL.

Turning to this clone: The junction shows a germline mismatch at one end, possibly a read error. The rearrangement joins TRBV11-2 to TRBJ2-7; the D gene is possibly TRBD2 (5 bases). CDR3 length: 15 amino acids. Germline assignment: CDR1 SGHAT and CDR2 FQNNGV. CDR3 in amino acids: CASSQDSAGYYEQYF. CDR3 in DNA: TGCGCCAGCAGCCAAGATAGCGCAGGATACTACGAGCAGTACTTC. Full variable domain (missing parts from reference TRBV11-2 and TRBJ2-7): EAGVAQSPRYKIIEKRQSVAFWCNPISGHATLYWYQQILGQGPKLLIQFQNNGVVDDSQLPKDRFSAERLKGVDSTLKIQPAKLEDSAVYLCASSQDSAGYYEQYFGPGTRLTVT.